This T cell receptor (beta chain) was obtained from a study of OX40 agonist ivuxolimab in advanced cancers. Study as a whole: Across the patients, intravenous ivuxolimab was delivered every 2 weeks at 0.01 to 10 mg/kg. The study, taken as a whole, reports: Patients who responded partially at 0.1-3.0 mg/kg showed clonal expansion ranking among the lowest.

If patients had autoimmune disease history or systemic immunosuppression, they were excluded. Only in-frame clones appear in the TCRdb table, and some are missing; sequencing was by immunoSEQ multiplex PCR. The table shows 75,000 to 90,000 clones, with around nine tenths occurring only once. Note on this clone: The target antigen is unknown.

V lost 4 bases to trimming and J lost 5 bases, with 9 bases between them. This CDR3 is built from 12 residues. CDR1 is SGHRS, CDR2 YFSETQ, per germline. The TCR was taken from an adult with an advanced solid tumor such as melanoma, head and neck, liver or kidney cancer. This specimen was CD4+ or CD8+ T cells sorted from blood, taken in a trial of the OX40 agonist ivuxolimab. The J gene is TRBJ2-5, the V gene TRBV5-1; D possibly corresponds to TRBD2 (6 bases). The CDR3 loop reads CASSPRGETQYF. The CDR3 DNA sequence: TGCGCCAGCAGCCCCCGGGGGGAGACCCAGTACTTC.